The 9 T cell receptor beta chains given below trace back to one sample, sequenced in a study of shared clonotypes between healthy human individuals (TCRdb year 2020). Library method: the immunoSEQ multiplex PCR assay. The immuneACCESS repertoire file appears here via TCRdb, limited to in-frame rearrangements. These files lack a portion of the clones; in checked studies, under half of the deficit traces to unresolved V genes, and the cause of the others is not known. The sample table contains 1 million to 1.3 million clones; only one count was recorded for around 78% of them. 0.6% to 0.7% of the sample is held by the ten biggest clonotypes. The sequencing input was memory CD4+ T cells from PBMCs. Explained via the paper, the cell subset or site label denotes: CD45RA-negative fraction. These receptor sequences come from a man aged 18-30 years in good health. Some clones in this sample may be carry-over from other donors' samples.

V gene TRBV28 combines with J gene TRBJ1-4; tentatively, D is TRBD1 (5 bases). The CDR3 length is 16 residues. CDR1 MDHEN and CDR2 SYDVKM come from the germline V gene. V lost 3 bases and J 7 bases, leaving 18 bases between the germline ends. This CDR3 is CASSFIGAGWGEKLFF. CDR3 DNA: TGTGCCAGCAGTTTCATTGGGGCAGGGTGGGGTGAAAAACTGTTTTTT.

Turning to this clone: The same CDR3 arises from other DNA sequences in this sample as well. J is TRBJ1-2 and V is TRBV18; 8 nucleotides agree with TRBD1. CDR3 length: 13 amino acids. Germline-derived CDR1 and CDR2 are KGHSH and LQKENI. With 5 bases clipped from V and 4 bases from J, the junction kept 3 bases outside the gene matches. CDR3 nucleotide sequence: TGTGCCAGCTCATCAGGACAGGGCTATGGCTACACCTTC. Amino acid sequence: CASSSGQGYGYTF.

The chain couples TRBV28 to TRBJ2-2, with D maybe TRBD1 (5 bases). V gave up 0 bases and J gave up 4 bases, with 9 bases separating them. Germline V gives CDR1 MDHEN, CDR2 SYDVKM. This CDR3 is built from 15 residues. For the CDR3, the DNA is TGTGCCAGCAGTTTATGGGGGCGAGCCACCGGGGAGCTGTTTTTT. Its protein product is CASSLWGRATGELFF.

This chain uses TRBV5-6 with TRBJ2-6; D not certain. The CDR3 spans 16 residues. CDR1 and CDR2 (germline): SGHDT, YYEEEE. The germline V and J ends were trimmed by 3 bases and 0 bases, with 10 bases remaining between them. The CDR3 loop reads CASSSWWSSGANVLTF. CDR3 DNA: TGTGCCAGCAGCTCTTGGTGGAGCTCTGGGGCCAACGTCCTGACTTTC.

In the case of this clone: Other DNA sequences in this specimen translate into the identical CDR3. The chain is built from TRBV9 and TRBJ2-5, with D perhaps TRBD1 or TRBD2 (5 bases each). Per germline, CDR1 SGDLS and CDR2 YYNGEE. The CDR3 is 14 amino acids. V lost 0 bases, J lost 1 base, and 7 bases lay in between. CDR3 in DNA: TGTGCCAGCAGCGTAGTGGGGACCCAAGAGACCCAGTACTTC. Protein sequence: CASSVVGTQETQYF.

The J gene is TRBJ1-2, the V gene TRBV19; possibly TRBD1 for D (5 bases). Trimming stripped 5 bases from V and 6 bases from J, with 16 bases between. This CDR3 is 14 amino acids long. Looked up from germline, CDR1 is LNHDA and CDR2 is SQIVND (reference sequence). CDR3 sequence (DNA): TGTGCCAGTAGTGAAAACCGGGGCCTCGATGGCTACACCTTC. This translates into CASSENRGLDGYTF.

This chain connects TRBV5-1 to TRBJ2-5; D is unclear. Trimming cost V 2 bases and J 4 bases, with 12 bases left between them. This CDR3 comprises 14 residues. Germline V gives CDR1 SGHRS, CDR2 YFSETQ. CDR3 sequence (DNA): TGCGCCAGCAGCTTTATAGGGTCCCCAGAGACCCAGTACTTC. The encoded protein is CASSFIGSPETQYF.

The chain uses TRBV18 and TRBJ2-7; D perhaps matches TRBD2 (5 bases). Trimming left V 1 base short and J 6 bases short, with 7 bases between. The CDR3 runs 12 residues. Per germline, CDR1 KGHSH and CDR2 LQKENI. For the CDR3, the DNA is TGTGCCAGCTCACCACACGGGGTCGAGCAGTACTTC. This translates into CASSPHGVEQYF.

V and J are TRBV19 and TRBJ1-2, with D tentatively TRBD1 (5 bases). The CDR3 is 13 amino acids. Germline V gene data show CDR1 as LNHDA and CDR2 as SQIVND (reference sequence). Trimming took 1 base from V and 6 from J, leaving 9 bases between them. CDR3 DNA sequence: TGTGCCAGTAGTATAGTGGCAGGGAATGGCTACACCTTC. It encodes CASSIVAGNGYTF.